The source of this T cell receptor (beta chain) is a study of lymphopenia after photon versus proton radiotherapy. This clone was counted once. Its antigen is undetermined. V was pared by 1 base and J by 3 bases, with 7 bases between. The CDR3 runs to 14 residues. In germline, CDR1 is GTSNPN, CDR2 SVGIG (reference sequence). Study findings and constraints: Post-nadir TCR diversity decline inversely tracked overall survival among those who died. Photon-treated patients lost naive T cells and TCR diversity; proton-treated stayed stable. Only patients who died were analyzed for survival; proton advantage is unproven.

Libraries were prepared by immunoSEQ multiplex PCR; TCRdb keeps only in-frame clonotypes and omits some of them. The sample lists 40,000 or so clones; 65% to 90% were seen once. The chain recombines TRBV30 with TRBJ2-6, with unresolved D. The sequenced sample was peripheral blood, obtained from a patient treated with photon-based radiotherapy. The receptor was isolated from a middle-aged man with gastric cancer. CDR3 loop: CAWSGKGGANVLTF. DNA for the CDR3: TGTGCCTGGAGTGGGAAAGGTGGGGCCAACGTCCTGACTTTC.